Sequencing of this T cell receptor (beta chain) was carried out in a study of T-cell memory formation after mild COVID-19. There are 15 residues in the CDR3. Per germline, CDR1 SQVTM and CDR2 ANQGSEA. Between the trimmed V and J ends, which lost 5 bases and 2 bases, there was a span of 17 bases. 5'RACE primed from the constant segment yielded TCR alpha and TCR beta cDNA libraries bearing sample barcodes and UMIs. Via MiXCR, TCRdb re-called the 5' RACE reads, giving one row per CDR3 protein. The sample holds about 610,000 distinct CDR3 sequences, around 16% seen once. The sequence derives from an adult woman who had mild COVID-19 (a few samples of this study predate the infection). Cell type and time point are not known. This rearrangement joins TRBV29-1 to TRBJ2-3; TRBD1 or TRBD2 may be the D gene (5 bases each). Material for sequencing was PBMCs or a T cell subset sorted from them (not recorded which). The CDR3 region has the DNA TGCAGCGTTCCAAGATTGGGACGATACACAGATACGCAGTATTTT. It translates to CSVPRLGRYTDTQYF.